This T cell receptor beta chain was recorded in a study of response to subunit inactivated influenza vaccine. V lost 3 bases, J lost 0 bases, and 9 bases lay in between. This CDR3 region has 15 residues. Germline V gives CDR1 SEHNR, CDR2 FQNEAQ (reference sequence). This clonotype was seen at least ten times. TCRdb passed the RT-PCR reads through MiXCR, listing each CDR3 protein once. The sample gives about 520,000 distinct CDR3 sequences, more than 7% of which show up once; around 13% is in the top ten. The chain carries TRBV7-9 and TRBJ2-1; no firm D call. This clonotype was sampled from a man in his fifties or sixties who received an inactivated influenza vaccine. Sequencing used PBMCs from blood, obtained roughly 24 months after vaccination. The CDR3 is CASSLRSYSYNEQFF. CDR3 nucleotide sequence: TGTGCCAGCAGCTTGAGATCCTACTCCTACAATGAGCAGTTCTTC.